This T cell receptor beta chain was retrieved from a study of cytomegalovirus exposure and HLA in healthy donors. Whole-study results and caveats: A few of the chains that were CMV-associated were confirmed in vitro to be specific for CMV antigens. Sequence variants that were highly shared formed a cluster that was likely a sequencing artifact.

For this clone: Its antigen is currently unknown.

PCR primers comprised 60 Vbeta and 13 Jbeta primers. The repertoire was sequenced with immunoSEQ multiplex PCR; TCRdb's copy has only in-frame clones and lacks some. The table includes some 130,000 clones, 81% detected once. Trimming cost V 5 bases and J 0 bases; bases outside gene matches: 4. Germline CDR1 reads SGHNT; CDR2 reads YENEEA. The CDR3 contains 15 residues. Sequencing was done on a sample of PBMCs. The V gene is TRBV11-3, the J gene TRBJ2-3, with 8 bases that match TRBD2. The receptor was isolated from a man between 18 and 29 years old in good health and CMV-seronegative. The CDR3 DNA is TGTGCCAGCAGCCTTAGCGGGGTCAGCACAGATACGCAGTATTTT. Translation gives CASSLSGVSTDTQYF.